The rows below give T cell receptor beta chains drawn from one sample of a study of cytomegalovirus exposure and HLA in healthy donors. Sequenced by immunoSEQ multiplex PCR; TCRdb stores in-frame clones only, minus some. The sample records around 69,000 clones, 60% to 70% being singletons. Material for sequencing was PBMCs. These receptors came from a man aged 35-49 years in good health and CMV-seropositive. Each CDR3 is given with its conserved first and last residue. Each record gives: J gene, D gene, clone size, V gene, CDR3 DNA, CDR3 protein. The D gene is left open where the match is weak. Not every row has a clone size; where given, it reads once, few, many or a size class.

J: TRBJ1-4; D: .; size: once; V: TRBV7-9; DNA: TGTGCCAGCAGCTTAGCGGCCGAAAAACTGTTTTTT; CDR3: CASSLAAEKLFF
J: TRBJ2-6; D: .; size: .; V: TRBV18; DNA: TGTGCCAGCTCTCTACAGGGCTCTGGGGCCAACGTCCTGACTTTC; CDR3: CASSLQGSGANVLTF
J: TRBJ2-5; D: TRBD1; size: once; V: TRBV7-7; DNA: TGTGCTAGCAGCCGGGACAGGGGTATGGAGACCCAGTACTTC; CDR3: CASSRDRGMETQYF
J: TRBJ1-1; D: TRBD1; size: .; V: TRBV29-1; DNA: TGCAGCGTTGCGGGACAGGAGAACACTGAAGCTTTCTTT; CDR3: CSVAGQENTEAFF
J: TRBJ2-1; D: TRBD2; size: few; V: TRBV29-1; DNA: TGCAGCGTTGATGTAGCGGGAGGCTCCTACAATGAGCAGTTCTTC; CDR3: CSVDVAGGSYNEQFF
J: TRBJ2-1; D: TRBD2; size: .; V: TRBV5-6; DNA: TGTGCCAGCAGCTTGGGGACTAGCGGTTACAATGAGCAGTTCTTC; CDR3: CASSLGTSGYNEQFF
J: TRBJ1-5; D: TRBD1; size: once; V: TRBV4-2; DNA: TGTGCCAGCAGCCAAGCGAGGACAGGAGGTTTCGGCAATCAGCCCCAGCATTTT; CDR3: CASSQARTGGFGNQPQHF
J: TRBJ2-7; D: .; size: .; V: TRBV19; DNA: TGTGCCAGTAGGGACGGGACTCAGTACGAGCAGTACTTC; CDR3: CASRDGTQYEQYF
J: TRBJ2-7; D: TRBD1; size: .; V: TRBV27; DNA: TGTGCCAGCAGTATCGGACAGGGGGCAGCCTACGAGCAGTACTTC; CDR3: CASSIGQGAAYEQYF
J: TRBJ2-3; D: .; size: few; V: TRBV4-3; DNA: TGCGCCAGCAGCCAAGATCACGGGGATACGCAGTATTTT; CDR3: CASSQDHGDTQYF
J: TRBJ2-7; D: .; size: .; V: TRBV6-6; DNA: TGTGCCAGCAGTCCCCCAGCCTACGAGCAGTACTTC; CDR3: CASSPPAYEQYF
J: TRBJ2-1; D: TRBD2; size: few; V: TRBV30; DNA: TGTGCCTGGGGGAGCGGGGGGCCAAGTGGGTTCAATGAGCAGTTCTTC; CDR3: CAWGSGGPSGFNEQFF
J: TRBJ2-1; D: .; size: .; V: TRBV2; DNA: TGTGCCAGCAGTGAGGACTACTTCAATGAGCAGTTCTTC; CDR3: CASSEDYFNEQFF
J: TRBJ2-3; D: TRBD2; size: few; V: TRBV7-2; DNA: TGTGCCAGCAGCTTAATGGGGGGGGGCACAGATACGCAGTATTTT; CDR3: CASSLMGGGTDTQYF
J: TRBJ2-2; D: .; size: .; V: TRBV28; DNA: TGTGCCAGCAGCGCGGGGCAGGACACCGGGGAGCTGTTTTTT; CDR3: CASSAGQDTGELFF
J: TRBJ2-7; D: .; size: .; V: TRBV6-5; DNA: TGTGCCAGCAGTCGGTCAGGGGAGCAGTACTTC; CDR3: CASSRSGEQYF
J: TRBJ1-2; D: .; size: once; V: TRBV5-6; DNA: TGTGCCAGCAGCCCAGGGAATTCTGGCTACACCTTC; CDR3: CASSPGNSGYTF
J: TRBJ2-1; D: TRBD2; size: .; V: TRBV19; DNA: TGTGCCAGTAGTATTTTCAGCGGGAGGGCGATGGAGCAGTTCTTC; CDR3: CASSIFSGRAMEQFF
J: TRBJ2-2; D: .; size: .; V: TRBV9; DNA: TGTGCCAGCAGCGAGAGGGTTGTGGGGGAGCTGTTTTTT; CDR3: CASSERVVGELFF
J: TRBJ1-2; D: .; size: .; V: TRBV27; DNA: TGTGCCAGCAGTGGGGGACACTGGGGCGGCTACACCTTC; CDR3: CASSGGHWGGYTF
J: TRBJ2-5; D: .; size: .; V: TRBV7-8; DNA: TGTGCCAGCAGCTTGAGACTGGAGACCCAGTACTTC; CDR3: CASSLRLETQYF
J: TRBJ1-1; D: .; size: .; V: TRBV18; DNA: TGTGCCAGCTCACCACCTACGGGGACACCCACTGAAGCTTTCTTT; CDR3: CASSPPTGTPTEAFF
J: TRBJ2-5; D: .; size: .; V: TRBV11-2; DNA: TGTGCCAGCAGCTTACGGGTCGGGACTCTAGGGGAGACCCAGTACTTC; CDR3: CASSLRVGTLGETQYF
J: TRBJ2-1; D: TRBD2; size: .; V: TRBV11-2; DNA: TGTGCCAGCAGCCTCACTAGCGGTTCCTACAATGAGCAGTTCTTC; CDR3: CASSLTSGSYNEQFF
J: TRBJ1-1; D: TRBD1; size: .; V: TRBV10-3; DNA: TGTGCCATCAGTGAGGGACCGACAGGGGGGAACACTGAAGCTTTCTTT; CDR3: CAISEGPTGGNTEAFF
J: TRBJ2-1; D: .; size: .; V: TRBV5-4; DNA: TGTGCCAGCAGCTTGACGGGTTATGAGCAGTTCTTC; CDR3: CASSLTGYEQFF
J: TRBJ1-1; D: TRBD1; size: .; V: TRBV7-2; DNA: TGTGCCAGCAGCCCAGGGGGCTTGAACACTGAAGCTTTCTTT; CDR3: CASSPGGLNTEAFF
J: TRBJ2-1; D: .; size: once; V: TRBV6-5; DNA: TGTGCCAGCAGTTACCAAACAGGGATAGGTGAGCAGTTCTTC; CDR3: CASSYQTGIGEQFF
J: TRBJ2-3; D: TRBD1; size: .; V: TRBV19; DNA: TGTGCCAGTAGATGGACAGGACAAGTTACAGATACGCAGTATTTT; CDR3: CASRWTGQVTDTQYF
J: TRBJ1-5; D: TRBD1; size: .; V: TRBV2; DNA: TGTGCCAGCAGTTTACAGGGGACAATTCCCCAGCCCCAGCATTTT; CDR3: CASSLQGTIPQPQHF
J: TRBJ2-7; D: .; size: .; V: TRBV10-2; DNA: TGCGCCAGCAGTGAGTCCAGACAGGCGACCTACGAGCAGTACTTC; CDR3: CASSESRQATYEQYF
J: TRBJ2-3; D: .; size: once; V: TRBV7-2; DNA: TGTGCCAGCAGCCTAACCCAGGGTCCAGATACGCAGTATTTT; CDR3: CASSLTQGPDTQYF
J: TRBJ1-2; D: .; size: .; V: TRBV29-1; DNA: TGCAGCGCCGGGAGGGATGATGGCTACACCTTC; CDR3: CSAGRDDGYTF
J: TRBJ1-1; D: .; size: .; V: TRBV29-1; DNA: TGCAGCGTTGAAGATCGGCAGGGGTTGGGTGAAGCTTTCTTT; CDR3: CSVEDRQGLGEAFF
J: TRBJ1-2; D: .; size: few; V: TRBV19; DNA: TGTGCCAGTAGCCCAGTGACTAACTATGGCTACACCTTC; CDR3: CASSPVTNYGYTF
J: TRBJ2-7; D: .; size: .; V: TRBV18; DNA: TGTGCCAGCTCACCAGCAGGCTACGAGCAGTACTTC; CDR3: CASSPAGYEQYF
J: TRBJ2-3; D: TRBD2; size: .; V: TRBV5-4; DNA: TGTGCCAGCAGCTTGGGGATAGCGGGAGGACCGTTCACAGATACGCAGTATTTT; CDR3: CASSLGIAGGPFTDTQYF
J: TRBJ2-5; D: .; size: .; V: TRBV11-1; DNA: TGTGCCAGCAGCCGACAGAACCGGGGGTTAGGAGAGACCCAGTACTTC; CDR3: CASSRQNRGLGETQYF
J: TRBJ1-5; D: .; size: .; V: TRBV29-1; DNA: TGCAGCGTTGGGGGCAGCAATCAGCCCCAGCATTTT; CDR3: CSVGGSNQPQHF
J: TRBJ1-2; D: .; size: .; V: TRBV5-8; DNA: TGTGCCAGCAGCTTCAGGGAGCGGGGCTATGGCTACACCTTC; CDR3: CASSFRERGYGYTF
J: TRBJ2-5; D: .; size: .; V: TRBV6-1; DNA: TGTGCCAGCAGTGAAGGACACAGCCAAGAGACCCAGTACTTC; CDR3: CASSEGHSQETQYF
J: TRBJ2-2; D: .; size: .; V: TRBV25-1; DNA: TGTGCCAGCAGTGAATTAAACATTGAGGGAGAGAAAGGGGAGCTGTTTTTT; CDR3: CASSELNIEGEKGELFF
J: TRBJ1-1; D: TRBD1; size: .; V: TRBV28; DNA: TGTGCCAGCAGTTTGACAGGGGAGAACACTGAAGCTTTCTTT; CDR3: CASSLTGENTEAFF
J: TRBJ2-6; D: .; size: few; V: TRBV11-3; DNA: TGTGCCAGCAGCTTACTACAGGGATCTGGGGCCAACGTCCTGACTTTC; CDR3: CASSLLQGSGANVLTF
J: TRBJ1-4; D: .; size: few; V: TRBV5-6; DNA: TGTGCCAGCAGCTTGGGATCGGAGAAACTGTTTTTT; CDR3: CASSLGSEKLFF
J: TRBJ2-3; D: TRBD2; size: .; V: TRBV5-1; DNA: TGCGCCAGCAGCTCTTTAGCGGGGAAGGCAGATACGCAGTATTTT; CDR3: CASSSLAGKADTQYF